These 9 T cell receptor beta chains share one sample of origin, sequenced in a study of T cells in Graves' hyperthyroidism and ophthalmopathy. Amplification targeted TCR beta CDR3 regions from RNA transcripts. Primed by the HTBI set, a first-round RT-PCR was run on the TCR CDR3. From the multiplex PCR reads, TCRdb called clonotypes with MiXCR, one entry per CDR3 protein. The sample records some 140,000 distinct CDR3 sequences, about 20% being singletons. Source material: blood. The receptors come from a woman in her 50s with Graves' hyperthyroidism that later progressed to Graves' ophthalmopathy.

This clonotype was seen at least ten times. This sequence joins TRBV20-1 and TRBJ2-1, with D perhaps TRBD2 (5 bases). This CDR3 region has 13 residues. Germline V lookup: CDR1 DFQATT, CDR2 SNEGSKA (reference sequence). V was pared by 4 bases and J by 8 bases, with 15 bases between. For the CDR3, the DNA is TGCAGTGCTATCGGGCCGGGATCCCATGAGCAGTTCTTC. Its translation is CSAIGPGSHEQFF.

The sample holds one count of this clonotype. The V and J genes are TRBV6-2 or TRBV6-3 and TRBJ2-7; maybe TRBD2 (6 bases). This CDR3 comprises 14 residues. Trimming left V 5 bases short and J 3 bases short, with 14 bases between. Germline V lookup: CDR1 MNHEY, CDR2 SVGEGT. The CDR3 DNA reads TGTGCCAGCAGTCGAGGGGAGGTTTACTACGAGCAGTACTTC. It translates to CASSRGEVYYEQYF.

Worth noting for this clonotype: A clone one base away is much larger, so this may be a read error. The genes are TRBV15 and TRBJ2-1; D is possibly TRBD1 or TRBD2 (6 bases each). The CDR3 sequence is 16 residues long. V lost 9 bases and J 1 base, leaving 19 bases between the germline ends. Germline V gives CDR1 LNHNV, CDR2 YYDKDF (reference sequence). The CDR3 bases are TGTGCCACACGCGGAACCGGGGGCCGGTCCTACAATGAGCAGTTCTTC. As protein: CATRGTGGRSYNEQFF. Using reference TRBV15 and TRBJ2-1 for the parts outside the CDR3, the full variable domain is DAMVIQNPRYQVTQFGKPVTLSCSQTLNHNVMYWYQQKSSQAPKLLFHYYDKDFNNEADTPDNFQSRRPNTSFCFLDIRSPGLGDTAMYLCATRGTGGRSYNEQFFGPGTRLTVL.

This clonotype was seen many times. V gene TRBV2 combines with J gene TRBJ1-5; a weak D match, TRBD1 (5 bases). There are 15 residues in the CDR3. V dropped 6 bases and J dropped 4 bases, with 16 bases sitting between them. Germline CDR1 reads SNHLY; CDR2 reads FYNNEI. The CDR3: CASSIDSKLNQPQHF. CDR3 bases: TGTGCCAGCAGCATCGACAGCAAGCTTAATCAGCCCCAGCATTTT.

The chain employs TRBV5-6 and TRBJ2-1; TRBD2 agrees at 10 bases. Trimming removed 1 base from V and 4 bases from J; junction bases left unmatched: 5. Germline assignment: CDR1 SGHDT and CDR2 YYEEEE. This CDR3 comprises 16 residues. The CDR3 DNA sequence: TGTGCCAGCAGCTTGTTTAGCGGGGGGTTTTACAATGAGCAGTTCTTC. Protein sequence: CASSLFSGGFYNEQFF.

There are many counts of this clonotype. The chain has TRBV6-1 and TRBJ2-5; D perhaps matches TRBD1 (5 bases). CDR1 and CDR2 from the germline V gene are MNHNS and SASEGT. The CDR3 sequence is 15 residues long. V shed 5 bases and J shed 5 bases, with 18 bases lying between them. CDR3 bases: TGTGCCAGCAGTCCCGGACGAATCCCAGGGGAGACCCAGTACTTC. Encoded protein: CASSPGRIPGETQYF.

This clonotype was recorded at least ten times. This chain joins TRBV12-3 or TRBV12-4 and TRBJ1-3; D uncertain. With 6 bases removed from V and 4 bases from J, the gap between germline ends came to 7 bases. The CDR3 contains 12 residues. CDR3 region: CASSQKGNTIYF. CDR3 coding DNA: TGTGCCAGCAGCCAGAAGGGAAACACCATATATTTT.

This clonotype was observed many times. This rearrangement joins TRBV5-1 to TRBJ2-1, with 7 bases lining up with TRBD2. V lost 2 bases and J lost 2; bases outside the gene matches: 7. CDR1 and CDR2 (germline): SGHRS, YFSETQ. There are 16 residues in the CDR3. In nucleotides, the CDR3 is TGCGCCAGCAGCTTTTTGGGGCTAGCGGCCTACAATGAGCAGTTCTTC. It translates to CASSFLGLAAYNEQFF.

The chain recombines TRBV20-1 with TRBJ2-3; 7 bases match TRBD1. This CDR3 comprises 14 residues. The germline V gene has CDR1 DFQATT and CDR2 SNEGSKA (reference sequence). V was clipped by 3 bases and J by 2 bases; unmatched bases: 5. The DNA for the CDR3 is TGCAGTGCTAGGGTGACAGGGCACACAGATACGCAGTATTTT. Its translation: CSARVTGHTDTQYF.